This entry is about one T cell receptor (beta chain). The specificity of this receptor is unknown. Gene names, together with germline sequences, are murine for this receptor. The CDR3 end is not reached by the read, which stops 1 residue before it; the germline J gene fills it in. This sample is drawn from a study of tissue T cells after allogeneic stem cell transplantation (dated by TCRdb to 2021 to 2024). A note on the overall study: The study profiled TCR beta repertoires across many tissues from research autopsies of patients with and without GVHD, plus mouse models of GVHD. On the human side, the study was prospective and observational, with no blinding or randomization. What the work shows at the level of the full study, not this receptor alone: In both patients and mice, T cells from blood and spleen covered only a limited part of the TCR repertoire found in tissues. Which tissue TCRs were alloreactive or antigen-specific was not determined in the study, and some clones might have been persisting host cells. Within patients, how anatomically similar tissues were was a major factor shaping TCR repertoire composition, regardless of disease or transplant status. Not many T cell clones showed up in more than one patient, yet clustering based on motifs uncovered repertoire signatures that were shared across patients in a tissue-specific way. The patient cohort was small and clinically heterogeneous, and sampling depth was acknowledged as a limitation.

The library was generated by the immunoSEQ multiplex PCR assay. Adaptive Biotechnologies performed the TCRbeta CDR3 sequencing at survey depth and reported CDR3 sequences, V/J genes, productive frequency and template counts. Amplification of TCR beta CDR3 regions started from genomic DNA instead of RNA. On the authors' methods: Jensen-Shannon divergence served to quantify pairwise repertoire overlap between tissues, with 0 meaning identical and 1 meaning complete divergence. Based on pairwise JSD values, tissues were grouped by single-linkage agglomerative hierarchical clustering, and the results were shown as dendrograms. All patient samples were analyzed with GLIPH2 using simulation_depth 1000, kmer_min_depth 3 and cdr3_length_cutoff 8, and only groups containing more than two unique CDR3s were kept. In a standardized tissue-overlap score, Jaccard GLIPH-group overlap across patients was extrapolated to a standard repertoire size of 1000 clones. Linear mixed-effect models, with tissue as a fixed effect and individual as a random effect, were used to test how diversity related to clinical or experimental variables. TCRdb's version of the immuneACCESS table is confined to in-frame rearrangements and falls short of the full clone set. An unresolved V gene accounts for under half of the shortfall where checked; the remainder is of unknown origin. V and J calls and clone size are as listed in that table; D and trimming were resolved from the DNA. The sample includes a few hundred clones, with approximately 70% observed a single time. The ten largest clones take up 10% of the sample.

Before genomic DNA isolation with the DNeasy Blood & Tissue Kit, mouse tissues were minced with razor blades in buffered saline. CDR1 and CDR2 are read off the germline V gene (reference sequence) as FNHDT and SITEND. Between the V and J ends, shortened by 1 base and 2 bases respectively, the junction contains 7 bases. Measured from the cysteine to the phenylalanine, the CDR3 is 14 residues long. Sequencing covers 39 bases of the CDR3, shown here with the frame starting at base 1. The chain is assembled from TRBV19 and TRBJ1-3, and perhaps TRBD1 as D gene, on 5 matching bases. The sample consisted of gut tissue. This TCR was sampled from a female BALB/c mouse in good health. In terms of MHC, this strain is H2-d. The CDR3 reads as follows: CASSITGAGNTLYF. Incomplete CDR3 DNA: TGTGCCAGCAGTATAACGGGGGCTGGAAATACGCTCTAT.